A selection of T cell receptor beta chains follows, all from one sample in a study of T cells in Graves' hyperthyroidism and ophthalmopathy. TCRdb processed the multiplex PCR reads anew with MiXCR; each CDR3 protein has one entry. The sample has a few hundred thousand distinct CDR3 sequences; approximately 14% are singletons. The specimen was blood. These receptors all come from a woman aged 40-49 years with Graves' ophthalmopathy. The CDR3 runs from the conserved cysteine through the conserved F or W. A D gene is named only where the DNA matches it firmly. Only part of the rows carry a size: once, few, many, or a class if the clone is expanded.

size,J,D,V,CDR3,DNA
few,TRBJ1-5,TRBD1,TRBV18,CASSTGQAVGNQPQHF,TGTGCCAGCTCAACGGGACAGGCGGTTGGCAATCAGCCCCAGCATTTT
many,TRBJ2-7,TRBD2,TRBV2,CASKGTSGGSYEQYF,TGTGCCAGCAAAGGGACTAGCGGGGGCTCCTACGAGCAGTACTTC
few,TRBJ1-2,TRBD1,TRBV10-3,CAISEVGVDRTVYTF,TGTGCCATCAGTGAGGTCGGGGTGGACAGGACTGTATACACCTTC
many,TRBJ2-1,NA,TRBV11-3,CASSLGGPLEQFF,TGTGCCAGCAGCTTAGGAGGCCCCCTTGAGCAGTTCTTC
many,TRBJ2-1,TRBD2,TRBV27,CASSLLAGGYNEQFF,TGTGCCAGCAGCTTACTAGCGGGGGGGTACAATGAGCAGTTCTTC
few,TRBJ1-4,NA,TRBV7-2,CASSLQIPEKLFF,TGTGCCAGCAGCTTACAGATACCAGAAAAACTGTTTTTT
NA,TRBJ2-7,TRBD1,TRBV5-6,CASSSRTGGFDEQYF,TGTGCCAGCAGCTCACGGACAGGGGGCTTTGACGAGCAGTACTTC
NA,TRBJ2-7,TRBD1,TRBV29-1,CSVEAPTGGRVEQYF,TGCAGCGTTGAAGCCCCGACAGGGGGAAGGGTCGAGCAGTACTTC
NA,TRBJ1-1,NA,TRBV19,CVSMGSNTEAFF,TGTGTCAGTATGGGATCTAACACTGAAGCTTTCTTT
few,TRBJ1-1,TRBD1,TRBV28,CASSLFQGANTEAFF,TGTGCCAGCAGTTTATTTCAGGGGGCTAACACTGAAGCTTTCTTT
many,TRBJ1-6,TRBD1,TRBV28,CASSLRTGGVYNSPLHF,TGTGCCAGCAGTTTACGGACAGGGGGGGTCTATAATTCACCCCTCCACTTT
NA,TRBJ2-3,NA,TRBV6-2/TRBV6-3,CASGGTQYF,TGTGCCAGCGGAGGTACGCAGTATTTT
NA,TRBJ1-6,NA,TRBV30,CALGEGYNSPLHF,TGTGCTCTAGGGGAGGGGTATAATTCACCCCTCCACTTT
many,TRBJ2-7,TRBD1,TRBV11-2,CASRPWGQRTYEQYF,TGTGCCAGCAGGCCATGGGGACAGCGAACCTACGAGCAGTACTTC
few,TRBJ1-1,TRBD1,TRBV7-9,CASSLWTGMNTEAFF,TGTGCCAGCAGCTTATGGACAGGGATGAACACTGAAGCTTTCTTT